The 31 T cell receptor beta chains below all came from one sample that was sequenced in a study of T cells in Graves' hyperthyroidism and ophthalmopathy (dated by TCRdb to about 2019). Libraries were constructed by multiplex PCR. Sequencing was carried out with an Illumina HiSeq 2000. The TCR beta CDR3 regions were amplified from the RNA transcripts. The TCR CDR3 was subjected to a first round of RT-PCR using the HTBI primer set and the Qiagen OneStep RT-PCR kit. The raw public data were reprocessed by TCRdb itself: fastp quality trimming at Q25, MiXCR clonotype calling, in-frame beta chains only. When rows share a CDR3 protein, they turn into one entry using the most common DNA and genes. Across this sample there are a few hundred thousand distinct CDR3 sequences, with 15% to 19% seen only once. Jointly, the top ten make up about 7% of the sample. Material: blood. All receptors derive from a woman under 40 with Graves' hyperthyroidism.

A few counts support this clonotype. A much larger clone lies a single base off, so this may be a read error. CDR3 amino acids: CASSLGLSTEAFF. CDR3 DNA sequence: TGTGCCAGCAGTTTAGGACTGAGCACTGAAGCTTTCTTT. V gene TRBV27 combines with J gene TRBJ1-1; D is ambiguous. Germline CDR1 and CDR2: MNHEY and SMNVEV (reference sequence). CDR3 length: 13 amino acids. The germline V and J ends were trimmed by 2 bases and 4 bases, with 8 bases remaining between them.

The sample holds a few counts of this clonotype. The chain carries TRBV7-6 and TRBJ2-5; 15 bases fit TRBD2. CDR1 and CDR2 from the germline V gene are SGHVS and FNYEAQ. After removal of 5 bases from V and 4 bases from J, the junction contained 5 bases not matched to a gene. The CDR3 sequence is 16 residues long. This CDR3 is CASSPGLAGGVETQYF. The CDR3 region has the DNA TGTGCCAGCAGCCCCGGACTAGCGGGAGGGGTAGAGACCCAGTACTTC. Variable domain in full (rest from reference TRBV7-6 and TRBJ2-5): GAGVSQSPRYKVTKRGQDVALRCDPISGHVSLYWYRQALGQGPEFLTYFNYEAQQDKSGLPNDRFSAERPEGSISTLTIQRTEQRDSAMYRCASSPGLAGGVETQYFGPGTRLLVL.

Note on this clonotype: This may come from a read error, since a much larger clone is one base off. The chain has TRBV3-1 and TRBJ2-7; 7 bases line up with TRBD1. V trimming: 4 bases; J trimming: 3 bases; junction bases outside the gene matches: 3. The CDR3 is 13 amino acids. Germline CDR1 and CDR2: LGHDT and YNNKEL (reference sequence). CDR3: CASSRDSHYEQYF. CDR3 nucleotides: TGTGCCAGCAGCCGGGACAGTCACTACGAGCAGTACTTC.

This clonotype was observed once. This chain joins TRBV7-6 and TRBJ2-5; tentative D call: TRBD1 (6 bases). This CDR3 has 15 amino acids. Trimming took 4 bases from V and 2 from J, leaving 14 bases between them. Per germline, CDR1 SGHVS and CDR2 FNYEAQ. The CDR3 region has the DNA TGTGCCAGCAGCTATTCAACAGGGATTCAAGAGACCCAGTACTTC. Translated, it gives CASSYSTGIQETQYF.

Many counts were recorded for this clonotype. The rearrangement links TRBV4-1 to TRBJ1-1; D is unresolved. In germline, CDR1 is MGHRA, CDR2 YSYEKL. Trimming took off 3 bases at V and 1 base at J, with 9 bases between the two ends. The CDR3 consists of 14 residues. The DNA of the CDR3 is TGCGCCAGCAGCCATCCCCCGAAGAACACTGAAGCTTTCTTT. It translates to CASSHPPKNTEAFF.

This chain links TRBV28 with TRBJ2-5, with D unresolved. V was shortened by 6 bases and J by 7 bases, with 12 bases between the two germline ends. CDR3 length: 12 residues. Looked up from germline, CDR1 is MDHEN and CDR2 is SYDVKM. The CDR3 nucleotides are TGTGCCAGCAGCCTCCTACGCGCGACCCAGTACTTC. Its translation: CASSLLRATQYF.

V and J are TRBV20-1 and TRBJ1-3; tentatively, D is TRBD1 (6 bases). The CDR3 sequence is 13 residues long. Germline V gives CDR1 DFQATT, CDR2 SNEGSKA (reference sequence). The V and J ends lost 6 bases and 2 bases respectively, with 11 bases between them. The CDR3 DNA follows: TGCAGTGCGATTCCAGGGGCTGGAAACACCATATATTTT. Its translation: CSAIPGAGNTIYF.

This clonotype was counted a few times. This sequence joins TRBV6-1 and TRBJ1-5, with 11 bases lining up with TRBD1. Germline CDR1 MNHNS, CDR2 SASEGT. The CDR3 sequence is 16 residues long. V dropped 5 bases and J dropped 4; count of bases not matched to a gene: 7. The CDR3 bases are TGTGCCAGCAGTAAAGGACAGGGGGCTTCAAATCAGCCCCAGCATTTT. It yields the protein CASSKGQGASNQPQHF.

This clonotype was seen at least ten times. The chain employs TRBV3-1 and TRBJ2-7, with 7 bases identical to TRBD2. V dropped 0 bases and J dropped 2; count of bases not matched to a gene: 7. Per germline, CDR1 LGHDT and CDR2 YNNKEL (reference sequence). This CDR3 comprises 16 residues. As DNA, the CDR3 is TGTGCCAGCAGCCAAGATAGAACTAGCGAACCCTACGAGCAGTACTTC. Amino acid sequence: CASSQDRTSEPYEQYF.

The chain joins TRBV5-4 to TRBJ2-7; D is possibly TRBD2 (6 bases). V lost 4 bases and J 3 bases, leaving 20 bases between the germline ends. Germline V CDR1 and CDR2: SGHNT, YYREEE (reference sequence). This CDR3 region has 16 residues. The CDR3 bases are TGTGCCAGCAGCACCTGGAGGGCCCCAATCCTCTACGAGCAGTACTTC. Its protein product is CASSTWRAPILYEQYF.

The V and J genes are TRBV11-3 and TRBJ2-1; 12 bases align to TRBD2. V was pared by 0 bases and J by 10 bases, with 4 bases of the junction left unmatched. CDR1 is SGHNT, CDR2 YENEEA, per germline. The CDR3 sequence is 15 residues long. CDR3 coding DNA: TGTGCCAGCAGCTTAGATCTAGCGGGAGGGCGCGAGCAGTTCTTC. This encodes CASSLDLAGGREQFF.

This clonotype was detected a few times. The V call is TRBV27, the J call TRBJ1-1; a weak D match, TRBD1 (6 bases). Germline V lookup: CDR1 MNHEY, CDR2 SMNVEV (reference sequence). With 7 bases removed from V and 1 base from J, the gap between germline ends came to 16 bases. The CDR3 is made up of 15 amino acids. For the CDR3, the DNA is TGTGCCAGCAATTCCCCGGCAGGGGCGAACACTGAAGCTTTCTTT. This translates into CASNSPAGANTEAFF.

This chain uses TRBV29-1 with TRBJ1-6, with 7 bases that match TRBD1. The V gene's germline CDR1 is SQVTM and CDR2 ANQGSEA. J gave up 5 bases and V 4 bases, and 2 bases lay outside the gene matches. The CDR3 covers 13 residues. CDR3 nucleotides: TGCAGCGTTGGGGGGACAGATAATTCACCCCTCCACTTT. Protein sequence: CSVGGTDNSPLHF.

This clonotype was seen at least ten times. The chain uses TRBV12-3 or TRBV12-4 and TRBJ2-7, with a possible D match to TRBD1 (6 bases). The CDR3 is made up of 14 amino acids. Deletions cut 5 bases from V and 3 bases from J, with 14 bases between. In nucleotides, the CDR3 is TGTGCCAGCAGTCCTCGACAGGTAGGCTACGAGCAGTACTTC. Residues: CASSPRQVGYEQYF.

This clonotype was seen ten or more times. The chain carries TRBV11-2 and TRBJ2-2; D possibly corresponds to TRBD2 (6 bases). CDR3 length equals 15 residues. V lost 6 bases and J 7 bases, leaving 18 bases between the germline ends. Per the germline V gene, CDR1 is SGHAT and CDR2 is FQNNGV. The CDR3 here is CASRTGLPAVGELFF. In DNA, the CDR3 is TGTGCCAGCAGAACGGGACTCCCCGCAGTCGGGGAGCTGTTTTTT.

Notes on this clonotype: This likely comes from a read error, as the CDR3 has no conserved phenylalanine or tryptophan at its end. This rearrangement joins TRBV13 to TRBJ2-1; TRBD2 matches 15 bases. The germline V gene has CDR1 PRHDT and CDR2 FYEKMQ (reference sequence). J lost 0 bases, V lost 4 bases, and 10 bases had no gene match. This CDR3 is built from 20 residues. The CDR3 DNA reads as TGTGCCAGCAGCTCGGGGACTAGCGGGAGGTCCGTAAGCTCCTACAATGAGCAGTTCCTC. Its protein product is CASSSGTSGRSVSSYNEQFL.

This chain joins TRBV5-1 and TRBJ2-7; 8 nucleotides agree with TRBD1. The germline V gene has CDR1 SGHRS and CDR2 YFSETQ. This CDR3 is 16 amino acids long. V was pared by 4 bases and J by 2 bases, with 11 bases of the junction left unmatched. The CDR3 bases are TGCGCCAGCAGCGCCCGACAGGGGTTTGGAGCCTACGAGCAGTACTTC. Its protein product is CASSARQGFGAYEQYF.

At least ten counts were recorded for this clonotype. V is TRBV30 and J is TRBJ1-1; D is unclear. V was pared by 7 bases and J by 11 bases, with 11 bases between. Germline V lookup: CDR1 GTSNPN, CDR2 SVGIG (reference sequence). CDR3 size: 9 residues. The CDR3 DNA follows: TGTGCCTCAGGAACTAGCGCTTTCTTT. Translation: CASGTSAFF.

This clonotype has ten or more counts. The rearrangement uses TRBV5-1 and TRBJ2-1; 9 bases are shared with TRBD2. V lost 4 bases to trimming and J lost 4 bases; unmatched junction nucleotides: 12. The V gene's germline CDR1 is SGHRS and CDR2 YFSETQ. The CDR3 totals 17 residues. CDR3 coding DNA: TGCGCCAGCAGCCAGGATAGCGGGAGAATCATGTACAATGAGCAGTTCTTC. It is translated as CASSQDSGRIMYNEQFF.

This clonotype was found many times. The CDR3 reads CASSLSGGGNQETQYF. The CDR3 DNA follows: TGTGCCAGCAGCTTAAGTGGTGGCGGGAACCAAGAGACCCAGTACTTC. The chain has TRBV7-2 and TRBJ2-5; perhaps TRBD2 as D (6 bases). Trimming cost V 2 bases and J 0 bases, with 13 bases left between them. The CDR3 is 16 residues long. The germline V gene has CDR1 SGHTA and CDR2 FQGNSA.

The rearrangement links TRBV19 to TRBJ2-2, with TRBD2 identical over 12 bases. The CDR3 is 18 amino acids. Germline CDR1 reads LNHDA; CDR2 reads SQIVND (reference sequence). Trimming took 2 bases from V and 2 from J; bases not matched to a gene: 6. Written as DNA, the CDR3 is TGTGCCAGTAGTATAAAAGGACTAGCGGGGATAAACACCGGGGAGCTGTTTTTT. Translating it yields CASSIKGLAGINTGELFF. The entire variable domain, with the rest obtained from reference TRBV19 and TRBJ2-2, is as follows: DGGITQSPKYLFRKEGQNVTLSCEQNLNHDAMYWYRQDPGQGLRLIYYSQIVNDFQKGDIAEGYSVSREKKESFPLTVTSAQKNPTAFYLCASSIKGLAGINTGELFFGEGSRLTVL.

This clonotype was observed a handful of times. DNA for the CDR3: TGCGCCAGCAGCCGGGTTTCGGGACAGGTCTACAATGAGCAGTTCTTC. This sequence encodes CASSRVSGQVYNEQFF. The chain links TRBV4-1 to TRBJ2-1, with 8 bases lining up with TRBD1. CDR1 and CDR2 (germline): MGHRA, YSYEKL. The CDR3 length is 16 residues. The V gene end was trimmed by 4 bases and the J gene end by 3 bases; junction bases not matched to a gene: 8.

The table lists this clonotype with a few counts. The chain recombines TRBV15 with TRBJ1-5; D is uncertain. V was shortened by 7 bases and J by 1 base, with 11 bases between the two germline ends. This CDR3 has 14 residues. Germline V gene data show CDR1 as LNHNV and CDR2 as YYDKDF (reference sequence). The CDR3 protein is CATTTEVSNQPQHF. CDR3 bases: TGTGCCACCACAACAGAGGTGAGCAATCAGCCCCAGCATTTT.

This clonotype was observed at least ten times. The rearrangement uses TRBV27 and TRBJ1-2, with D unresolved. This CDR3 is 12 amino acids long. Trimming removed 6 bases at V and 8 bases at J, with 13 bases between. The germline CDR1 and CDR2 sequences are MNHEY and SMNVEV (reference sequence). The chain's CDR3 is CASRDIAVGYTF. The DNA for the CDR3 is TGTGCCAGCAGGGATATTGCGGTCGGCTACACCTTC.

This clonotype has at least ten counts. The V and J genes are TRBV30 and TRBJ1-1; tentatively, D is TRBD1 (5 bases). The CDR3 spans 15 residues. Germline values: CDR1 GTSNPN, CDR2 SVGIG (reference sequence). Trimming pared 3 bases from V and 4 bases from J, leaving 18 bases between. The DNA for the CDR3 is TGTGCCTGGAGCATAATGGGGGGTGGTCCCACTGAAGCTTTCTTT. Amino acid sequence: CAWSIMGGGPTEAFF. Variable domain in full (rest from reference TRBV30 and TRBJ1-1): SQTIHQWPATLVQPVGSPLSLECTVEGTSNPNLYWYRQAAGRGLQLLFYSVGIGQISSEVPQNLSASRPQDRQFILSSKKLLLSDSGFYLCAWSIMGGGPTEAFFGQGTRLTVV.

At least ten counts were recorded for this clonotype. V usage is TRBV14 and J usage is TRBJ1-1, with D possibly matching TRBD1 (6 bases). The V end lost 4 bases, the J end lost 1 base, and 13 bases lay between the germline ends. The V gene's germline CDR1 is SGHDN and CDR2 FVKESK. The CDR3 is made up of 15 amino acids. The CDR3 loop is CASSPVTGQNTEAFF. CDR3 DNA: TGTGCCAGCAGCCCAGTGACAGGTCAGAACACTGAAGCTTTCTTT.

This clonotype was recorded many times. V is TRBV3-1 and J is TRBJ2-1, with 8 bases that match TRBD2. The CDR3 is made up of 16 amino acids. V lost 4 bases and J lost 3; bases outside the gene matches: 8. CDR1 and CDR2 (germline): LGHDT, YNNKEL (reference sequence). CDR3 nucleotide sequence: TGTGCCAGCAGCCGACGGGCGGGAGGACTCTACAATGAGCAGTTCTTC. Translating it yields CASSRRAGGLYNEQFF.

This clonotype was observed a handful of times. The V gene is TRBV15, the J gene TRBJ2-7; D is undetermined. The CDR3 has 14 residues. The germline V gene encodes CDR1 LNHNV and CDR2 YYDKDF (reference sequence). V lost 0 bases, J lost 3 bases, and 9 bases lay in between. The CDR3 spells CATSRDIQNYEQYF. The CDR3 DNA sequence: TGTGCCACCAGCAGAGATATCCAGAACTACGAGCAGTACTTC. Complete variable domain (other parts from reference TRBV15 and TRBJ2-7): DAMVIQNPRYQVTQFGKPVTLSCSQTLNHNVMYWYQQKSSQAPKLLFHYYDKDFNNEADTPDNFQSRRPNTSFCFLDIRSPGLGDTAMYLCATSRDIQNYEQYFGPGTRLTVT.

V and J are TRBV12-3 or TRBV12-4 and TRBJ2-7; D not certain. This CDR3 comprises 17 residues. Trimming stripped 6 bases from V and 0 bases from J, with 21 bases between. CDR3 nucleotides: TGTGCCAGCAGCTACTACCCTAATGACCTTCCCTCCTACGAGCAGTACTTC. Protein: CASSYYPNDLPSYEQYF.

This clonotype was detected a few times. J is TRBJ2-7 and V is TRBV25-1; 7 bases agree with TRBD1. CDR1 and CDR2 (germline): MGHDK, SYGVNS. V was pared by 6 bases and J by 3 bases, with 11 bases of the junction left unmatched. The CDR3 contains 15 residues. The CDR3 DNA reads as TGTGCCAGCAGCCCAGACAGGGAGTTTCTCTACGAGCAGTACTTC. Encoded protein: CASSPDREFLYEQYF.

The DNA for the CDR3 is TGTGCCAGCAGCTTAGGTGGGAGGGGATTTTCTAATGAGCAGTTCTTC. Translating gives CASSLGGRGFSNEQFF. This sequence joins TRBV7-9 and TRBJ2-1; 7 nucleotides agree with TRBD2. With V trimmed by 1 base and J by 7 bases, 10 bases remained unmatched. CDR3 length: 16 residues. Germline loops: CDR1 SEHNR, CDR2 FQNEAQ (reference sequence). The variable domain in full, with the rest retrieved from reference TRBV7-9 and TRBJ2-1, is DTGVSQNPRHKITKRGQNVTFRCDPISEHNRLYWYRQTLGQGPEFLTYFQNEAQLEKSRLLSDRFSAERPKGSFSTLEIQRTEQGDSAMYLCASSLGGRGFSNEQFFGPGTRLTVL.